Below, 28 T cell receptor beta chains from the same sample are listed, as sequenced in a study of a mutant IDH1 vaccine in newly diagnosed glioma. No antigen is known for these receptors. Indicated time point: week 47, end of study. The content of each vaccine dose was 300 ug of mutant IDH1 20-mer peptide, and topical imiquimod accompanied it. Repertoires were generated with immunoSEQ multiplex PCR, while TCRdb's copy carries only in-frame clones and drops some. Among 60,000 to 70,000 clones listed, 80% to 85% were seen once. The specimen was PBMCs, collected from a glioma patient whose treatment included an IDH1 peptide vaccine. All receptors derive from a man younger than 40 with glioma.

This chain links TRBV6-6 with TRBJ2-1; D might be TRBD1 or TRBD2, each matching 6 bases. Germline assignment: CDR1 MNHNY and CDR2 SVGAGI (reference sequence). V dropped 0 bases and J dropped 4 bases, with 10 bases sitting between them. The CDR3 covers 15 residues. The CDR3 DNA reads TGTGCCAGCAGTTACTCGGGGGGCGTATACAATGAGCAGTTCTTC. The encoded protein is CASSYSGGVYNEQFF.

This sequence joins TRBV14 and TRBJ2-1; D might be TRBD2 (5 bases). The CDR3 runs 14 residues. V lost 4 bases and J 0 bases, leaving 7 bases between the germline ends. Germline CDR1 and CDR2: SGHDN and FVKESK. The CDR3 protein is CASSPGSSYNEQFF. CDR3 coding DNA: TGTGCCAGCAGCCCGGGGAGCTCCTACAATGAGCAGTTCTTC.

The chain is built from TRBV27 and TRBJ1-1, with no clear D. Germline assignment: CDR1 MNHEY and CDR2 SMNVEV (reference sequence). Trimming removed 3 bases at V and 0 bases at J, with 11 bases between. The CDR3 contains 15 residues. The CDR3, as DNA: TGTGCCAGCAGTTTCTTGTCCCGGATGAACACTGAAGCTTTCTTT. Translating gives CASSFLSRMNTEAFF.

The chain links TRBV2 to TRBJ1-2; the D is unclear. From germline, CDR1 is SNHLY and CDR2 FYNNEI. V dropped 4 bases and J dropped 0 bases, with 9 bases sitting between them. This CDR3 is 14 amino acids long. The CDR3 DNA sequence: TGTGCCAGCAGTGTGGTACGCTCTAACTATGGCTACACCTTC. Translating gives CASSVVRSNYGYTF.

This clone was counted only a few times. The chain carries TRBV25-1 and TRBJ1-1; unclear D gene. V lost 1 base and J lost 3, with 18 bases in between. Germline CDR1 reads MGHDK; CDR2 reads SYGVNS. The CDR3 covers 17 residues. DNA of the CDR3: TGTGCCAGCAGTGAATCGGGTTTGGGAGCTTGGGACACTGAAGCTTTCTTT. It yields the protein CASSESGLGAWDTEAFF.

CDR3 residues: CASRSTGIPDNSPLHF. In DNA, the CDR3 is TGCGCCAGCCGTTCTACAGGGATCCCGGATAATTCACCCCTCCACTTT. The gene calls are TRBV5-1 and TRBJ1-6, with D perhaps matching TRBD1 (6 bases). This CDR3 contains 16 residues. The V and J ends lost 7 bases and 5 bases respectively, with 19 bases between them. Germline assignment: CDR1 SGHRS and CDR2 YFSETQ.

The rearrangement joins TRBV5-1 to TRBJ1-1; a weak D match, TRBD1 (5 bases). The germline V gene has CDR1 SGHRS and CDR2 YFSETQ. The V gene lost 2 bases and the J gene lost 0 bases, with 17 bases spanning the gap. This CDR3 region has 17 residues. For the CDR3, the DNA is TGCGCCAGCAGCTTAGGGACGGCCTTAGGGATGAACACTGAAGCTTTCTTT. This sequence encodes CASSLGTALGMNTEAFF.

The genes are TRBV5-1 and TRBJ2-3; 10 bases align to TRBD2. V was pared by 0 bases and J by 5 bases, with 6 bases of the junction left unmatched. The CDR3 is 16 amino acids. CDR1 and CDR2 (germline): SGHRS, YFSETQ. The CDR3: CASSLAASGGRDTQYF. CDR3 nucleotides: TGCGCCAGCAGCTTGGCAGCTAGCGGGGGAAGAGATACGCAGTATTTT.

This clone was picked up a small number of times. The chain combines TRBV10-2 with TRBJ2-2; tentative D call: TRBD1 (6 bases). Germline V CDR1 and CDR2: WSHSY, SAAADI. The CDR3 totals 15 residues. With 7 bases removed from V and 0 bases from J, the gap between germline ends came to 12 bases. The CDR3 region has the DNA TGCGCCAGCAAGGGGACAAACACGAACACCGGGGAGCTGTTTTTT. It translates to CASKGTNTNTGELFF.

The rearrangement joins TRBV6-5 to TRBJ2-7; TRBD1 matches 7 bases. Germline trimming cut 2 bases from V and 4 bases from J; bases unmatched to any gene: 11. Germline V gene lookup returns CDR1 MNHEY and CDR2 SVGAGI. The CDR3 is made up of 16 amino acids. CDR3 amino acids: CASSYATGVPRYEQYF. CDR3 sequence (DNA): TGTGCCAGCAGTTACGCAACAGGGGTACCGAGGTACGAGCAGTACTTC.

The chain is built from TRBV19 and TRBJ2-3, with 14 positions matching TRBD2. Germline V gene lookup returns CDR1 LNHDA and CDR2 SQIVND (reference sequence). The length of the CDR3 is 17 residues. The V and J ends lost 5 bases and 1 base, in that order; junction bases with no gene match: 5. The CDR3 is CASSSGLAGGRTDTQYF. DNA for the CDR3: TGTGCCAGTAGTTCAGGACTAGCGGGGGGACGCACAGATACGCAGTATTTT.

The chain is built from TRBV5-1 and TRBJ1-1, with 9 bases that match TRBD1. The germline CDR1 and CDR2 sequences are SGHRS and YFSETQ. The trim removed 0 bases at V and 2 bases at J, leaving 5 bases unmatched. The CDR3 runs to 16 residues. The CDR3 sequence is CASSLDRQGGNTEAFF. CDR3 nucleotides: TGCGCCAGCAGCTTGGACAGACAGGGGGGCAACACTGAAGCTTTCTTT. The full variable domain, in which reference TRBV5-1 and TRBJ1-1 provide the parts outside the CDR3, is KAGVTQTPRYLIKTRGQQVTLSCSPISGHRSVSWYQQTPGQGLQFLFEYFSETQRNKGNFPGRFSGRQFSNSRSEMNVSTLELGDSALYLCASSLDRQGGNTEAFFGQGTRLTVV.

The gene calls are TRBV9 and TRBJ2-2, with TRBD1 identical over 8 bases. The CDR3 consists of 14 residues. CDR1 SGDLS and CDR2 YYNGEE come from the germline V gene. Unmatched junction bases numbered 6, after V lost 4 bases and J lost 7 bases. CDR3 bases: TGTGCCAGCAGCTCGGACAGGGCAGTCGGGGAGCTGTTTTTT. It yields the protein CASSSDRAVGELFF. The full variable domain, with the rest looked up from reference TRBV9 and TRBJ2-2, is DSGVTQTPKHLITATGQRVTLRCSPRSGDLSVYWYQQSLDQGLQFLIQYYNGEERAKGNILERFSAQQFPDLHSELNLSSLELGDSALYFCASSSDRAVGELFFGEGSRLTVL.

This clone has a single count. J is TRBJ1-6 and V is TRBV4-1, with D hard to call. This CDR3 has 12 amino acids. V gave up 1 base and J gave up 10 bases, with 5 bases separating them. Germline V lookup: CDR1 MGHRA, CDR2 YSYEKL. The CDR3 here is CASSQGASPLHF. CDR3 nucleotide sequence: TGCGCCAGCAGCCAAGGGGCGTCACCCCTCCACTTT.

V usage is TRBV30 and J usage is TRBJ1-4; 7 bases fit TRBD1. Losses at the gene ends were 5 bases for V and 1 base for J; bases not matched to a gene: 4. Germline CDR1 reads GTSNPN; CDR2 reads SVGIG (reference sequence). The CDR3 covers 14 residues. The DNA of the CDR3 is TGTGCCTGGGCCTACAGGGGAACTAATGAAAAACTGTTTTTT. Its translation: CAWAYRGTNEKLFF.

The rearrangement joins TRBV2 to TRBJ1-5; D gene ambiguous. Germline V lookup: CDR1 SNHLY, CDR2 FYNNEI. The CDR3 has 13 residues. The V gene lost 7 bases and the J gene lost 3 bases, with 10 bases spanning the gap. The CDR3 DNA sequence: TGTGCCAGCACATTGGGAAACAATCAGCCCCAGCATTTT. Encoded protein: CASTLGNNQPQHF.

The CDR3 is CASSPQGNEQYF. CDR3 coding DNA: TGTGCCAGCTCACCTCAGGGAAACGAGCAGTACTTC. V is TRBV18 and J is TRBJ2-7; tentative D call: TRBD1 (5 bases). CDR3 length equals 12 residues. Deletions cut 3 bases from V and 5 bases from J, with 8 bases between. Germline lookup yields CDR1 KGHSH and CDR2 LQKENI.

V usage is TRBV29-1 and J usage is TRBJ1-1; 7 nucleotides align to TRBD1. Germline V gene data show CDR1 as SQVTM and CDR2 as ANQGSEA. V was clipped by 5 bases and J by 2 bases; unmatched bases: 11. This CDR3 contains 15 residues. The CDR3 nucleotides are TGCAGCGTTTATGATTCAGGGGGGCGCAACACTGAAGCTTTCTTT. Translation: CSVYDSGGRNTEAFF.

The CDR3 sequence: CASGRTPARGLALHF. In DNA form, the CDR3 reads TGTGCCAGCGGCCGCACCCCGGCTCGAGGGTTGGCCCTCCACTTT. This sequence joins TRBV5-8 and TRBJ1-6; D gene ambiguous. The CDR3 is 15 amino acids. The V end lost 7 bases, the J end lost 14 bases, and 25 bases lay between the germline ends. Germline V gene data show CDR1 as SGHTS and CDR2 as YDEGEE.

The V and J genes are TRBV6-1 and TRBJ2-7, with 7 bases that match TRBD1. Germline V lookup: CDR1 MNHNS, CDR2 SASEGT. The J segment lost 3 bases and the V segment lost 0 bases, leaving 8 bases of the junction unmatched. This CDR3 region has 16 residues. The CDR3, as DNA: TGTGCCAGCAGTGAAGCGAGGACAGGCTGGGGCTACGAGCAGTACTTC. Its protein is CASSEARTGWGYEQYF.

This chain joins TRBV15 and TRBJ2-5; D remains ambiguous. This CDR3 is built from 15 residues. The germline CDR1 and CDR2 sequences are LNHNV and YYDKDF (reference sequence). V gave up 0 bases and J gave up 0 bases, with 8 bases separating them. CDR3 sequence reads: CATSRDKRHQETQYF. The CDR3 coding sequence is TGTGCCACCAGCAGAGATAAACGCCACCAAGAGACCCAGTACTTC.

This clone was counted once. The chain employs TRBV13 and TRBJ2-5; D remains unclear. This CDR3 is 15 amino acids long. CDR1 and CDR2 from the germline V gene are PRHDT and FYEKMQ (reference sequence). Trimming shortened V by 0 bases and J by 3 bases, and 11 bases separated the two germline ends. CDR3 in amino acids: CASSLGAHSEETQYF. CDR3 in DNA: TGTGCCAGCAGCTTAGGGGCTCACAGCGAAGAGACCCAGTACTTC. Looking up the rest from reference TRBV13 and TRBJ2-5 gives the full variable domain: AAGVIQSPRHLIKEKRETATLKCYPIPRHDTVYWYQQGPGQDPQFLISFYEKMQSDKGSIPDRFSAQQFSDYHSELNMSSLELGDSALYFCASSLGAHSEETQYFGPGTRLLVL.

The chain recombines TRBV28 with TRBJ1-2; unclear D gene. CDR1 MDHEN and CDR2 SYDVKM come from the germline V gene. The CDR3 totals 13 residues. Trimming removed 2 bases from V and 2 bases from J, with 6 bases in between. The DNA of the CDR3 is TGTGCCAGCAGTTTAGGGCGGAACTATGGCTACACCTTC. Amino acids: CASSLGRNYGYTF.

The rearrangement uses TRBV5-4 and TRBJ2-5; 8 positions match TRBD1. The germline V gene encodes CDR1 SGHNT and CDR2 YYREEE (reference sequence). There are 14 residues in the CDR3. Trimming removed 4 bases from V and 5 bases from J; junction bases left unmatched: 7. In DNA, the CDR3 is TGTGCCAGCAGCCGGCCGAACAGGGGGGAGACCCAGTACTTC. It translates to CASSRPNRGETQYF.

This chain joins TRBV4-1 and TRBJ2-2; the match to TRBD1 covers 9 bases. Germline loops: CDR1 MGHRA, CDR2 YSYEKL. J gave up 6 bases and V 4 bases, and 12 bases lay outside the gene matches. The CDR3 consists of 17 residues. The CDR3 is CASSPFPDRGVSGELFF. The DNA of the CDR3 is TGCGCCAGCAGCCCCTTTCCGGACAGGGGTGTCTCCGGGGAGCTGTTTTTT.

The rearrangement joins TRBV7-9 to TRBJ2-5, with a tentative D call TRBD1 (6 bases). Per the germline V gene, CDR1 is SEHNR and CDR2 is FQNEAQ (reference sequence). Trimming removed 5 bases from V and 5 bases from J, with 15 bases in between. The CDR3 runs to 14 residues. CDR3 protein: CASSPRGGGETQYF. CDR3 nucleotides: TGTGCCAGCAGCCCTCGTGGGGGCGGGGAGACCCAGTACTTC.

The rearrangement links TRBV4-1 to TRBJ1-4; possible D gene TRBD1, 5 bases. Deletions cut 1 base from V and 5 bases from J, with 8 bases between. The CDR3 is 14 residues long. Germline loops: CDR1 MGHRA, CDR2 YSYEKL. The CDR3 sequence is CASSQVWGNEKLFF. The CDR3 DNA reads as TGCGCCAGCAGCCAAGTTTGGGGGAATGAAAAACTGTTTTTT.

The CDR3 sequence: CASSQGAPGTDTQYF. CDR3 DNA sequence: TGCGCCAGCAGTCAGGGAGCCCCCGGCACAGATACGCAGTATTTT. The chain carries TRBV10-1 and TRBJ2-3, with D perhaps given as TRBD1 or TRBD2 (5 bases each). V gave up 5 bases and J gave up 1 base, with 13 bases separating them. The CDR3 runs 15 residues. CDR1 and CDR2 from the germline V gene are WNHNN and SYGVQD (reference sequence).